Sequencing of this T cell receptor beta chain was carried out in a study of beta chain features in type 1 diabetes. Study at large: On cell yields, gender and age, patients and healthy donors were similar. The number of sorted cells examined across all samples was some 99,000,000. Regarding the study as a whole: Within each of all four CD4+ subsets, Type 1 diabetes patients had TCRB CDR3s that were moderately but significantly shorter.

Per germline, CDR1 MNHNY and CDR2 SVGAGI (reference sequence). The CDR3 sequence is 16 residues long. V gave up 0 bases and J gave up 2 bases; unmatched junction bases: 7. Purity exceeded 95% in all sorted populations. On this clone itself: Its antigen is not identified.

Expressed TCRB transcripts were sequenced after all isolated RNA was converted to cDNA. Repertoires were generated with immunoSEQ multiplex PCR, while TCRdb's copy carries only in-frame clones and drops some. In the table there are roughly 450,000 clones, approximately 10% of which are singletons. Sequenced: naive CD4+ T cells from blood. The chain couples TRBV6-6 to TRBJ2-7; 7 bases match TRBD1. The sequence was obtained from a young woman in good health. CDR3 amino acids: CASSYSGQRATYEQYF. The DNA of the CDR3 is TGTGCCAGCAGTTACTCGGGACAGAGAGCAACCTACGAGCAGTACTTC.